This T cell receptor beta chain is from a study of control samples from healthy donors and cancer patients. Only in-frame clones appear in the TCRdb table, and some are missing; sequencing was by immunoSEQ multiplex PCR. The profile covers 85,000 to 90,000 clones, with about 83% appearing a single time and about 2.1% taken by the ten largest. CDR1 and CDR2 (germline): LGHNA, YSLEER. The CDR3 extends over 16 amino acids. The trim removed 6 bases at V and 6 bases at J, leaving 7 bases unmatched. This clonotype was sampled from a middle-aged woman in good health. The rearrangement uses TRBV4-3 and TRBJ2-1; 14 nucleotides match TRBD2. Sequencing used blood. CDR3 protein: CASSPRTSGGSNEQFF. The CDR3 DNA is TGCGCCAGCAGTCCTCGGACTAGCGGGGGGTCCAATGAGCAGTTCTTC.